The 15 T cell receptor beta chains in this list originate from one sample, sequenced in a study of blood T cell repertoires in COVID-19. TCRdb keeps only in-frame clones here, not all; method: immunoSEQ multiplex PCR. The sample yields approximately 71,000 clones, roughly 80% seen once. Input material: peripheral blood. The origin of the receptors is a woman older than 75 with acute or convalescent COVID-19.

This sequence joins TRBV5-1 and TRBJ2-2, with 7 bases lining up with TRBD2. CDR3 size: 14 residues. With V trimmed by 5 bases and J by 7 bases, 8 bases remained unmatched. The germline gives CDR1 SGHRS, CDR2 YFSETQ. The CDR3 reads CASRREGVHGELFF. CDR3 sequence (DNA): TGCGCCAGCAGGAGGGAGGGTGTGCACGGGGAGCTGTTTTTT.

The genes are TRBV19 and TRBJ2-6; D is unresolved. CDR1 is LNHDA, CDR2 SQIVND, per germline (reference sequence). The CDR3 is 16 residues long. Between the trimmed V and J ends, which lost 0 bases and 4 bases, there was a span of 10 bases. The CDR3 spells CASSIEAGRGANVLTF. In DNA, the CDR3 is TGTGCCAGTAGTATAGAGGCAGGCAGGGGGGCCAACGTCCTGACTTTC.

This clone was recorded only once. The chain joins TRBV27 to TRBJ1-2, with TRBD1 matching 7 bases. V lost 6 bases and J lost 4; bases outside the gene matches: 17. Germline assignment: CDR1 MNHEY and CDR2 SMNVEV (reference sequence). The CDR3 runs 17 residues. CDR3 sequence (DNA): TGTGCCAGCAGCTATCGGGCCGGACAGGCCCAGGGCTATGGCTACACCTTC. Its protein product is CASSYRAGQAQGYGYTF.

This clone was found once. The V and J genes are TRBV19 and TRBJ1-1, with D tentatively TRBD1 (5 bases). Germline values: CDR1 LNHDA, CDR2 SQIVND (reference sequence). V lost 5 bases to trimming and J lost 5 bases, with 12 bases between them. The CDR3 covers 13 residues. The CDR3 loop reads CASSYRWWTEAFF. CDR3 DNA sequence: TGTGCCAGTAGTTACAGGTGGTGGACTGAAGCTTTCTTT.

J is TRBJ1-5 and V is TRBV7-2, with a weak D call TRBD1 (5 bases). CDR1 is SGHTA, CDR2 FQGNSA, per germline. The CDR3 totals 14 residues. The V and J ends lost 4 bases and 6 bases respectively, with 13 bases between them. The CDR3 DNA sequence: TGTGCCAGCAGCTCGTGGGGCCTCGGTCAGCCCCAGCATTTT. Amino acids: CASSSWGLGQPQHF.

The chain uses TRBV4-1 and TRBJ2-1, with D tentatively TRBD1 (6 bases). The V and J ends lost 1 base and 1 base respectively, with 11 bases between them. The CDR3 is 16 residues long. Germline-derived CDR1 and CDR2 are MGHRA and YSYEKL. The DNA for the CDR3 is TGCGCCAGCAGCCAAGCCCCAGGGGTATCCTACAATGAGCAGTTCTTC. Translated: CASSQAPGVSYNEQFF.

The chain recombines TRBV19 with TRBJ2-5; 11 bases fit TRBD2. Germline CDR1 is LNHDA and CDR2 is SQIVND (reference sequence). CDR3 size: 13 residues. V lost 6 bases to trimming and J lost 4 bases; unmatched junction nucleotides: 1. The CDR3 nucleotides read TGTGCCAGTAGACTAGCGGGAGCAGAGACCCAGTACTTC. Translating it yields CASRLAGAETQYF.

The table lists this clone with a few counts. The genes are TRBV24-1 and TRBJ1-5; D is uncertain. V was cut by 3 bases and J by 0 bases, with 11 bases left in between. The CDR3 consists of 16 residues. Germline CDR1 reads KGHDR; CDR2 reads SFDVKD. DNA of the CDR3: TGTGCCACCAGTGATGGAGGACTGTCTAGCAATCAGCCCCAGCATTTT. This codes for CATSDGGLSSNQPQHF.

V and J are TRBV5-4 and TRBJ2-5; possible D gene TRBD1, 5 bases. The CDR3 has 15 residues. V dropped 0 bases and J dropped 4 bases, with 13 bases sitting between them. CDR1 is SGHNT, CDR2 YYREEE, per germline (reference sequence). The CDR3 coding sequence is TGTGCCAGCAGCTTGGGGCAGGGTCATTTAGAGACCCAGTACTTC. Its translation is CASSLGQGHLETQYF. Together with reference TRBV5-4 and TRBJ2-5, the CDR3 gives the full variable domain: ETGVTQSPTHLIKTRGQQVTLRCSSQSGHNTVSWYQQALGQGPQFIFQYYREEENGRGNFPPRFSGLQFPNYSSELNVNALELDDSALYLCASSLGQGHLETQYFGPGTRLLVL.

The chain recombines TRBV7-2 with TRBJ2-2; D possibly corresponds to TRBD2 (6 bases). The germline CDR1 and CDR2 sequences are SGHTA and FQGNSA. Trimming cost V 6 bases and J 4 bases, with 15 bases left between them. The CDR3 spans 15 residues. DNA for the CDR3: TGTGCCAGCAGACTAGCTAAATCGGGCACCGGGGAGCTGTTTTTT. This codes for CASRLAKSGTGELFF.

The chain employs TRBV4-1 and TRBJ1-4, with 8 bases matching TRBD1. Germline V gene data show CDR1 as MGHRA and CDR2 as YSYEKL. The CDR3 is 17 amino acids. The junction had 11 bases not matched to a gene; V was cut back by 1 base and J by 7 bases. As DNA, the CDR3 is TGCGCCAGCAGCCAAGGGAAATTACAGGGGGACCGTGAAAAACTGTTTTTT. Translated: CASSQGKLQGDREKLFF.

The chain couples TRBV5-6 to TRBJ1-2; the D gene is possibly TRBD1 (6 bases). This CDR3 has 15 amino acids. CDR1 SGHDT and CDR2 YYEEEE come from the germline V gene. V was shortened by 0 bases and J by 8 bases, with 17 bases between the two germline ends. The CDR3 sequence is CASSLDIRGARGYTF. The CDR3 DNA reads TGTGCCAGCAGCTTGGATATCCGGGGGGCCAGAGGCTACACCTTC.

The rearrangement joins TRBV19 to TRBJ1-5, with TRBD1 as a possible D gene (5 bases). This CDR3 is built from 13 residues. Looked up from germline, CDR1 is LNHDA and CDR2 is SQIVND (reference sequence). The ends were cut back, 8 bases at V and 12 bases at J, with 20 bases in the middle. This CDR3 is CASREFENQGQHF. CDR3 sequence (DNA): TGTGCCAGTCGGGAGTTTGAAAACCAGGGCCAGCATTTT.

CDR3: CASSPTSRALGEQFF. Here the CDR3 DNA reads TGTGCCAGCAGCCCGACTAGTAGGGCCCTCGGTGAGCAGTTCTTC. The V gene is TRBV7-9, the J gene TRBJ2-1; TRBD2 is a possible D gene (6 bases). This CDR3 contains 15 residues. Germline CDR1 reads SEHNR; CDR2 reads FQNEAQ (reference sequence). V was trimmed by 5 bases and J by 9 bases, leaving 20 bases between them.

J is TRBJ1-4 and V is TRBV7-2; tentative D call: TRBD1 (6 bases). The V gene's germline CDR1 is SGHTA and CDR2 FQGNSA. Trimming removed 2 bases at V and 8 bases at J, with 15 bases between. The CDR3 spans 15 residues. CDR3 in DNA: TGTGCCAGCAGCTTAATCCTACAGGGACGGGAAAAACTGTTTTTT. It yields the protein CASSLILQGREKLFF.